The next 4 T cell receptor beta chains were all read from a single sample in a study of blood T cell repertoires in COVID-19. Clones were sequenced by immunoSEQ multiplex PCR, and TCRdb holds only the in-frame ones, with some missing. The table shows 97,000 or so clones, with 90% occurring only once. The source material was peripheral blood. Receptors originate from a man aged 50 to 60 with acute or convalescent COVID-19.

The gene calls are TRBV2 and TRBJ1-4; D perhaps matches TRBD1 (6 bases). V dropped 1 base and J dropped 11 bases, with 20 bases sitting between them. The germline gives CDR1 SNHLY, CDR2 FYNNEI. The CDR3 consists of 16 residues. The CDR3 DNA is TGTGCCAGCAGTGAAGAGCCGAATGCAGGGGCGGGTAAACTGTTTTTT. It is translated as CASSEEPNAGAGKLFF.

The gene calls are TRBV10-3 and TRBJ2-3; 10 nucleotides match TRBD2. V was pared by 5 bases and J by 4 bases, with 3 bases of the junction left unmatched. Germline V gene data show CDR1 as ENHRY and CDR2 as SYGVKD. This CDR3 spans 14 amino acids. CDR3 DNA: TGTGCCATCAGTCGACTAGCGGGCTCAGATACGCAGTATTTT. It is translated as CAISRLAGSDTQYF.

The chain employs TRBV11-2 and TRBJ2-7; D might be TRBD2 (5 bases). CDR1 and CDR2 (germline): SGHAT, FQNNGV. V was clipped by 1 base and J by 0 bases, with 13 bases between them. CDR3 length: 16 residues. CDR3: CASSLGPLASSYEQYF. The CDR3, as DNA: TGTGCCAGCAGCTTAGGGCCCCTAGCCTCCTCCTACGAGCAGTACTTC.

The chain recombines TRBV6-5 with TRBJ2-7; TRBD1 might be the D (5 bases). This CDR3 has 14 amino acids. The germline gives CDR1 MNHEY, CDR2 SVGAGI. Trimming took off 0 bases at V and 6 bases at J, with 12 bases between the two ends. The CDR3 region is CASSYSGESVEQYF. The CDR3 DNA reads as TGTGCCAGCAGTTACTCAGGGGAATCGGTCGAGCAGTACTTC.